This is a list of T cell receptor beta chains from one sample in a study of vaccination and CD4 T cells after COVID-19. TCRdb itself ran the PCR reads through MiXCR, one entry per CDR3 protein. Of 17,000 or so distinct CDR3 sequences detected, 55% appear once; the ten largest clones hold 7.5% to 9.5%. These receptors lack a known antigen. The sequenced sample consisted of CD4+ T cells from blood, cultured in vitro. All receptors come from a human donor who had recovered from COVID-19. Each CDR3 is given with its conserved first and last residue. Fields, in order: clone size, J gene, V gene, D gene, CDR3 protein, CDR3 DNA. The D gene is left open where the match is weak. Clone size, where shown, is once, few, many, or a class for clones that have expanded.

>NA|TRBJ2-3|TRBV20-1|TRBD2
CSAIPSGRGFADTQYF
TGCAGTGCTATCCCTAGCGGGAGGGGCTTCGCAGATACGCAGTATTTT
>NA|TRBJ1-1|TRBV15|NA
CATSLSPNTEAFF
TGTGCCACCAGCCTCTCGCCGAACACTGAAGCTTTCTTT
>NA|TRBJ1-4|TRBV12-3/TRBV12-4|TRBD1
CASSITGEGTNEKLFF
TGTGCCAGCAGTATTACAGGGGAAGGGACTAATGAAAAACTGTTTTTT
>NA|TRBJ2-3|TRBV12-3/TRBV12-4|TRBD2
CASSSLLAGDPVDTQYF
TGTGCCAGCAGTTCCCTTCTAGCGGGAGATCCCGTAGATACGCAGTATTTT
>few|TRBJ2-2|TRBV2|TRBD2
CASSETSGNTGELFF
TGTGCCAGCAGTGAGACTAGCGGTAACACCGGGGAGCTGTTTTTT
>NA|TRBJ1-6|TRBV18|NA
CASSPPPGVNSPLHF
TGTGCCAGCTCACCACCCCCAGGGGTGAATTCACCCCTCCACTTT
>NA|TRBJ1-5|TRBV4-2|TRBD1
CASSPSEVTGGYQPQHF
TGTGCCAGCAGCCCCTCAGAGGTGACAGGGGGATATCAGCCCCAGCATTTT
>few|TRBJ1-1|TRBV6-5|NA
CASSSWDAEAFF
TGTGCCAGCAGTTCCTGGGACGCTGAAGCTTTCTTT
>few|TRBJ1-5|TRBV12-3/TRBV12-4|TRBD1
CASSRTGERQPQHF
TGTGCCAGCAGTCGGACAGGGGAGCGTCAGCCCCAGCATTTT
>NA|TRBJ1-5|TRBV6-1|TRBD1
CASRDRELNQPQHF
TGCGCCAGCAGGGACAGGGAGTTGAATCAGCCCCAGCATTTT
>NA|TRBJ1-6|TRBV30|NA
CAWKRDRQGGSPLHF
TGTGCCTGGAAACGAGATCGGCAGGGAGGCTCACCCCTCCACTTT
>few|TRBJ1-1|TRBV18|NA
CASSTGTNTEAFF
TGTGCCAGCTCGACAGGAACGAACACTGAAGCTTTCTTT
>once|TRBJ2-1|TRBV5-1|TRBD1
CASSQPGQAYNEQFF
TGCGCCAGCAGCCAACCGGGACAGGCATACAATGAGCAGTTCTTC
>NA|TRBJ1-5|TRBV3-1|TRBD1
CASSQDGTVNQPQHF
TGTGCCAGCAGCCAAGATGGGACAGTCAATCAGCCCCAGCATTTT
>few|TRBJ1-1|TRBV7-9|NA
CASSPPGPRGTEAFF
TGTGCCAGCAGCCCCCCGGGACCCAGAGGGACTGAAGCTTTCTTT
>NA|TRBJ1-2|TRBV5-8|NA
CASSLRRTILYGYTF
TGTGCCAGCAGCTTGAGACGGACTATTCTCTATGGCTACACCTTC
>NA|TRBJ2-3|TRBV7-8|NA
CASTQGGYTDTQYF
TGTGCCAGCACCCAGGGCGGCTACACAGATACGCAGTATTTT
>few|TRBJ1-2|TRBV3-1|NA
CASSRGTDNYGYTF
TGTGCCAGCAGCCGCGGGACGGATAACTATGGCTACACCTTC
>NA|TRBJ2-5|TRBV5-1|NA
CASSLVGAQETQYF
TGCGCCAGCAGCTTGGTGGGAGCCCAAGAGACCCAGTACTTC
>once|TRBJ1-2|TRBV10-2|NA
CASSGSGVNGYTF
TGCGCCAGCAGCGGTTCGGGGGTAAATGGCTACACCTTC
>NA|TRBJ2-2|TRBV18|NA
CASSPLGSGNTGELFF
TGTGCCAGCTCACCACTGGGTAGCGGGAACACCGGGGAGCTGTTTTTT
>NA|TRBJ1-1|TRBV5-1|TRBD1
CASSSGQGRNTEAFF
TGCGCCAGCAGCTCGGGACAGGGGAGGAACACTGAAGCTTTCTTT
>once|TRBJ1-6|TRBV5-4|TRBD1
CASSPDRGDSPLHF
TGTGCCAGCAGCCCCGACAGGGGGGATTCACCCCTCCACTTT
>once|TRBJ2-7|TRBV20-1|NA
CSARDRVFAEKQYF
TGCAGTGCTAGAGATCGGGTGTTTGCTGAAAAGCAGTACTTC
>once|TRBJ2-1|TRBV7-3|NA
CASSLVFGGAYNEQFF
TGTGCCAGCAGCTTAGTCTTCGGCGGGGCCTACAATGAGCAGTTCTTC
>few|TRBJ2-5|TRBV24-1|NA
CATSVPSSGRETQYF
TGTGCCACCAGCGTCCCTTCGTCGGGGCGAGAGACCCAGTACTTC
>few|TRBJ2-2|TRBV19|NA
CASSIRPGELFF
TGTGCCAGTAGTATCCGCCCCGGGGAGCTGTTTTTT
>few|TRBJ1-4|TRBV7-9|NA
CASSLSGDRFNEKLFF
TGTGCCAGCAGCTTATCCGGAGACAGATTTAATGAAAAACTGTTTTTT
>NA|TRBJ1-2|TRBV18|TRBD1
CASSPQNQGQGVYGYTF
TGTGCCAGCTCACCCCAGAATCAGGGACAGGGAGTTTATGGCTACACCTTC
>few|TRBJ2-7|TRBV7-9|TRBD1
CASSPLAGQVSYEQYF
TGTGCCAGCAGCCCCTTGGCGGGACAGGTTTCCTACGAGCAGTACTTC
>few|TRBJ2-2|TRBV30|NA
CAWRGVTGELFF
TGTGCCTGGAGAGGTGTGACCGGGGAGCTGTTTTTT
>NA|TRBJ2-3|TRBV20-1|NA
CSVRRGTDTQYF
TGCAGTGTCCGGCGTGGCACAGATACGCAGTATTTT
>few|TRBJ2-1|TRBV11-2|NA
CASSLPYRNRNEQFF
TGTGCCAGCAGCCTCCCCTACAGGAATCGGAATGAGCAGTTCTTC